These T cell receptor beta chains were read from a single sample in a study of blood T cell repertoires in COVID-19. Assay: immunoSEQ multiplex PCR; the TCRdb copy retains only in-frame clones and omits some. The repertoire holds about 200,000 clones, over 70% seen once, with about 7.4% in the top ten. The sequencing input was peripheral blood. The receptors shown here come from a woman older than 75 with acute or convalescent COVID-19. Both conserved end residues are part of each CDR3. The order of the fields is J gene, clone size, D gene, V gene, CDR3 protein, CDR3 DNA. D genes are given only for firm matches. Clone size, where shown, is once, few, many, or a class for clones that have expanded.

J gene: TRBJ2-5; clone size: NA; D gene: TRBD1; V gene: TRBV2; CDR3 protein: CASAWTGQETQYF; CDR3 DNA: TGTGCCAGCGCTTGGACAGGCCAAGAGACCCAGTACTTC
J gene: TRBJ2-3; clone size: NA; D gene: NA; V gene: TRBV5-1; CDR3 protein: CASSLAGDSTDTQYF; CDR3 DNA: TGCGCCAGCAGCTTGGCAGGGGACAGCACAGATACGCAGTATTTT
J gene: TRBJ1-2; clone size: NA; D gene: NA; V gene: TRBV25-1; CDR3 protein: CASSASGSLGYTF; CDR3 DNA: TGTGCCAGCAGTGCCTCCGGGTCTTTGGGCTACACCTTC
J gene: TRBJ2-1; clone size: NA; D gene: TRBD1; V gene: TRBV4-1; CDR3 protein: CASSPGVTGKGGEQFF; CDR3 DNA: TGCGCCAGCAGCCCCGGGGTGACAGGGAAGGGTGGTGAGCAGTTCTTC
J gene: TRBJ1-2; clone size: once; D gene: NA; V gene: TRBV6-5; CDR3 protein: CASRPGLDYGYTF; CDR3 DNA: TGTGCCAGCAGACCGGGACTGGACTATGGCTACACCTTC
J gene: TRBJ2-7; clone size: NA; D gene: NA; V gene: TRBV7-2; CDR3 protein: CASSLRGRQYF; CDR3 DNA: TGTGCCAGCAGCTTAAGGGGGAGGCAGTACTTC
J gene: TRBJ2-7; clone size: NA; D gene: TRBD2; V gene: TRBV6-1; CDR3 protein: CASSESGLAGPLLYF; CDR3 DNA: TGTGCCAGCAGTGAATCAGGACTAGCGGGGCCATTGCTGTACTTC
J gene: TRBJ2-5; clone size: NA; D gene: TRBD1; V gene: TRBV5-4; CDR3 protein: CASSLDRGETQYF; CDR3 DNA: TGTGCCAGCAGCCTGGACAGGGGAGAGACCCAGTACTTC
J gene: TRBJ2-3; clone size: NA; D gene: TRBD2; V gene: TRBV6-5; CDR3 protein: CASRTSGGPDTQYF; CDR3 DNA: TGTGCCAGCAGGACTAGCGGGGGTCCAGATACGCAGTATTTT
J gene: TRBJ2-4; clone size: NA; D gene: TRBD1; V gene: TRBV11-2; CDR3 protein: CASSLATGTGNIQYF; CDR3 DNA: TGTGCCAGCAGCTTAGCAACCGGGACAGGGAACATTCAGTACTTC
J gene: TRBJ1-4; clone size: NA; D gene: TRBD1; V gene: TRBV7-2; CDR3 protein: CASSSTLGTVEKLFF; CDR3 DNA: TGTGCCAGCAGTTCAACACTCGGGACAGTGGAAAAACTGTTTTTT
J gene: TRBJ1-2; clone size: NA; D gene: NA; V gene: TRBV2; CDR3 protein: CASSARGGYTF; CDR3 DNA: TGTGCCAGCAGTGCAAGGGGGGGCTACACCTTC
J gene: TRBJ2-3; clone size: NA; D gene: TRBD1; V gene: TRBV5-1; CDR3 protein: CASSTSRQGAFADTQYF; CDR3 DNA: TGCGCCAGCAGCACCTCCCGACAGGGGGCTTTCGCAGATACGCAGTATTTT
J gene: TRBJ2-3; clone size: NA; D gene: TRBD1; V gene: TRBV30; CDR3 protein: CAWLQGFDTDTQYF; CDR3 DNA: TGTGCCTGGTTACAGGGGTTTGACACAGATACGCAGTATTTT
J gene: TRBJ2-2; clone size: NA; D gene: TRBD1; V gene: TRBV6-5; CDR3 protein: CASIGTGGDTGELFF; CDR3 DNA: TGTGCCAGCATCGGGACAGGGGGGGACACCGGGGAGCTGTTTTTT
J gene: TRBJ2-5; clone size: NA; D gene: TRBD2; V gene: TRBV5-1; CDR3 protein: CASSSLESGGGETQYF; CDR3 DNA: TGCGCCAGCAGCTCCTTGGAGTCGGGGGGAGGAGAGACCCAGTACTTC
J gene: TRBJ1-2; clone size: few; D gene: NA; V gene: TRBV7-9; CDR3 protein: CASSQGRGTGGYTF; CDR3 DNA: TGTGCCAGCAGCCAGGGGAGGGGTACTGGCGGCTACACCTTC
J gene: TRBJ2-1; clone size: once; D gene: NA; V gene: TRBV19; CDR3 protein: CASSIDGGAHYNEQFF; CDR3 DNA: TGTGCCAGTAGTATAGATGGGGGGGCCCACTACAATGAGCAGTTCTTC
J gene: TRBJ2-7; clone size: many; D gene: NA; V gene: TRBV28; CDR3 protein: CASSPNFEQYF; CDR3 DNA: TGTGCCAGCAGTCCAAATTTCGAGCAGTACTTC
J gene: TRBJ2-7; clone size: NA; D gene: NA; V gene: TRBV5-6; CDR3 protein: CASSRASTGHSGEQYF; CDR3 DNA: TGTGCCAGCAGCCGAGCGTCAACGGGACACTCGGGCGAGCAGTACTTC
J gene: TRBJ2-5; clone size: NA; D gene: NA; V gene: TRBV2; CDR3 protein: CASSEGTRIVTQYF; CDR3 DNA: TGTGCCAGCAGTGAAGGGACTCGGATTGTGACCCAGTACTTC
J gene: TRBJ2-7; clone size: once; D gene: TRBD1; V gene: TRBV5-1; CDR3 protein: CASSLGTGGIYEQYF; CDR3 DNA: TGCGCCAGCAGCTTGGGGACAGGGGGCATCTACGAGCAGTACTTC
J gene: TRBJ2-7; clone size: NA; D gene: NA; V gene: TRBV9; CDR3 protein: CASSVGSGGREQYF; CDR3 DNA: TGTGCCAGCAGCGTAGGGTCGGGGGGCCGCGAGCAGTACTTC
J gene: TRBJ2-7; clone size: NA; D gene: TRBD2; V gene: TRBV3-1/TRBV3-2; CDR3 protein: CASSPGRGYEQYF; CDR3 DNA: TGTGCCAGCAGCCCCGGGAGGGGCTACGAGCAGTACTTC
J gene: TRBJ1-4; clone size: NA; D gene: NA; V gene: TRBV11-2; CDR3 protein: CASSLAGATNEKLFF; CDR3 DNA: TGTGCCAGCAGTTTAGCAGGGGCAACTAATGAAAAACTGTTTTTT
J gene: TRBJ2-3; clone size: NA; D gene: TRBD2; V gene: TRBV20-1; CDR3 protein: CSASLAGGPDTQYF; CDR3 DNA: TGCAGTGCTAGTCTAGCGGGAGGGCCAGATACGCAGTATTTT
J gene: TRBJ1-4; clone size: NA; D gene: TRBD1; V gene: TRBV6-6; CDR3 protein: CASSFQGQGNEKLFF; CDR3 DNA: TGTGCCAGCAGTTTCCAGGGACAGGGAAATGAAAAACTGTTTTTT
J gene: TRBJ2-4; clone size: NA; D gene: NA; V gene: TRBV6-5; CDR3 protein: CASRSGTENIQYF; CDR3 DNA: TGTGCCAGCAGATCCGGGACTGAAAACATTCAGTACTTC
J gene: TRBJ1-2; clone size: NA; D gene: NA; V gene: TRBV5-4; CDR3 protein: CASSLEVKAPGSYGYTF; CDR3 DNA: TGTGCCAGCAGCTTGGAAGTTAAGGCCCCGGGGAGCTATGGCTACACCTTC
J gene: TRBJ1-5; clone size: NA; D gene: NA; V gene: TRBV19; CDR3 protein: CASSMRSRGQQPQHF; CDR3 DNA: TGTGCCAGTAGTATGAGGAGCAGGGGCCAACAGCCCCAGCATTTT
J gene: TRBJ1-6; clone size: NA; D gene: TRBD1; V gene: TRBV9; CDR3 protein: CASSVESQGASPLHF; CDR3 DNA: TGTGCCAGCAGCGTTGAGTCACAGGGGGCTTCACCCCTCCACTTT
J gene: TRBJ1-5; clone size: NA; D gene: TRBD1; V gene: TRBV4-1; CDR3 protein: CASSPDRGNQPQHF; CDR3 DNA: TGCGCCAGCAGCCCCGACAGGGGCAATCAGCCCCAGCATTTT
J gene: TRBJ1-3; clone size: NA; D gene: NA; V gene: TRBV6-5; CDR3 protein: CASSYGIPSSGNTIYF; CDR3 DNA: TGTGCCAGCAGTTATGGAATCCCTAGCTCTGGAAACACCATATATTTT
J gene: TRBJ2-7; clone size: NA; D gene: TRBD1; V gene: TRBV9; CDR3 protein: CASSVGDRGFDEQYF; CDR3 DNA: TGTGCCAGCAGCGTAGGAGACAGGGGTTTCGACGAGCAGTACTTC
J gene: TRBJ2-7; clone size: NA; D gene: TRBD1; V gene: TRBV3-1/TRBV3-2; CDR3 protein: CASSQERDSGLSSYEQYF; CDR3 DNA: TGTGCCAGCAGCCAAGAACGGGACAGCGGTCTCAGCTCCTACGAGCAGTACTTC
J gene: TRBJ2-5; clone size: NA; D gene: TRBD2; V gene: TRBV7-2; CDR3 protein: CASSNSGTTKETQYF; CDR3 DNA: TGTGCCAGCAGCAACTCCGGGACTACAAAAGAGACCCAGTACTTC
J gene: TRBJ2-5; clone size: NA; D gene: TRBD1; V gene: TRBV15; CDR3 protein: CATSREQGAYETQYF; CDR3 DNA: TGTGCCACCAGCAGAGAGCAGGGGGCCTACGAGACCCAGTACTTC
J gene: TRBJ2-5; clone size: few; D gene: TRBD2; V gene: TRBV7-9; CDR3 protein: CASSLLGREGPQETQYF; CDR3 DNA: TGTGCCAGCAGCTTATTGGGGCGGGAGGGCCCCCAAGAGACCCAGTACTTC
J gene: TRBJ2-7; clone size: many; D gene: NA; V gene: TRBV14; CDR3 protein: CASSPDRRGSSRFYEQYF; CDR3 DNA: TGTGCCAGCAGCCCGGATCGACGAGGCTCGAGTAGATTCTACGAGCAGTACTTC
J gene: TRBJ2-3; clone size: NA; D gene: NA; V gene: TRBV6-1; CDR3 protein: CASSDQGWGTDTQYF; CDR3 DNA: TGTGCCAGCAGTGATCAGGGGTGGGGAACAGATACGCAGTATTTT